The clone carrying this T cell receptor (beta chain) has only a few counts. This entry comes from a study of blood T cells in healthy people across ages. Using a J-beta primer mix together with a sample-barcoded 5' primer, a second PCR was run for about 6 to 11 cycles. Samples each returned at least 2.5 million CDR3-containing paired-end reads. TCRdb passed the 5' RACE reads through MiXCR, listing each CDR3 protein once. The sample comprises 1.5 million to 2 million distinct CDR3 sequences, approximately 30% of which are singletons, and 7.7% rests with the top ten. The germline CDR1 and CDR2 sequences are SGHDN and FVKESK. This CDR3 is 17 amino acids long. Trimming took 0 bases from V and 4 from J, leaving 18 bases between them.

Material: blood. The genes are TRBV14 and TRBJ1-2; D perhaps matches TRBD1 (5 bases). The TCR was taken from a young woman in good health. The CDR3 DNA reads TGTGCCAGCAGCCAAGAGATGGGGGACCGGTCGTTCTATGGCTACACCTTC. Amino acid sequence: CASSQEMGDRSFYGYTF.